The TCR beta chain described here comes from a study of T cell repertoires in aging, cancer and after chemotherapy. Study background: Over several months to years, re-sampled healthy donor repertoires clearly shared clones. The whole study produced a dataset of roughly 8.6 million TCR reads. Study-level points and caveats: Age-matched healthy donors had significantly more diverse, less clonal blood TCR repertoires than untreated cancer patients. In cancer patients, declining TCR diversity with age involved lost richness and lost evenness.

TRB rearrangements spanning V, D and J were amplified using mixed TRB-A/B primers. TCRdb independently ran MiXCR on the multiplex PCR reads; one entry per CDR3 protein. The sample consists of about 10,000 distinct CDR3 sequences, less than 30% of them appearing once. The germline V gene has CDR1 MNHNS and CDR2 SASEGT. The CDR3 covers 15 residues. TCR beta rearrangements were amplified from peripheral blood genomic DNA. A remark on this clonotype: The antigen is unknown. At one end the junction does not follow the germline gene, possibly because of a read error.

The sequence came from a human donor in good health. This chain joins TRBV6-1 and TRBJ2-6; possibly TRBD1 for D (5 bases). The specimen was blood. The CDR3, as DNA: TGTGCCAGCAGTGGAACAAACTCTGGGGCCAACGTCCGGACTTTC. As protein: CASSGTNSGANVRTF.